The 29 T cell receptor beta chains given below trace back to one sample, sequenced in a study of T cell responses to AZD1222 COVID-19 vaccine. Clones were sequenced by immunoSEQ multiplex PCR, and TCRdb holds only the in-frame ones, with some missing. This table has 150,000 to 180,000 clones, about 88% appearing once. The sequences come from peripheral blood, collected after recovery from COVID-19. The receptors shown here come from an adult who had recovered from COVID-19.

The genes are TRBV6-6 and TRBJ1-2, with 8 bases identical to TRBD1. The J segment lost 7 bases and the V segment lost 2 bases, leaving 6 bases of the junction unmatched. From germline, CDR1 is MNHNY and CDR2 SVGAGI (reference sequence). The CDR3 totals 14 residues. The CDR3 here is CASSYVQGAGGYTF. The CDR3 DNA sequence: TGTGCCAGCAGTTACGTCCAGGGGGCAGGTGGCTACACCTTC.

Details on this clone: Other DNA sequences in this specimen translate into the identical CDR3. The CDR3 DNA reads TGTGCCAGCTCACCCGGACAGGGGAACACTGAAGCTTTCTTT. Residues: CASSPGQGNTEAFF. This chain joins TRBV18 and TRBJ1-1, with 8 bases that match TRBD1. This CDR3 region has 14 residues. The V gene end was trimmed by 3 bases and the J gene end by 1 base; junction bases not matched to a gene: 1. CDR1 and CDR2 from the germline V gene are KGHSH and LQKENI. Full variable domain (missing parts from reference TRBV18 and TRBJ1-1): NAGVMQNPRHLVRRRGQEARLRCSPMKGHSHVYWYRQLPEEGLKFMVYLQKENIIDESGMPKERFSAEFPKEGPSILRIQQVVRGDSAAYFCASSPGQGNTEAFFGQGTRLTVV.

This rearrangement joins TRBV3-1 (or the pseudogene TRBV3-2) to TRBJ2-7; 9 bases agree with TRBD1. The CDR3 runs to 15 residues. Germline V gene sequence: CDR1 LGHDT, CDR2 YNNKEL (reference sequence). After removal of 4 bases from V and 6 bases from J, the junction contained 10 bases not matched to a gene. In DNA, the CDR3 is TGTGCCAGCAGCCGGGACAGGGCCGACCAGGCCGAGCAGTACTTC. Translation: CASSRDRADQAEQYF.

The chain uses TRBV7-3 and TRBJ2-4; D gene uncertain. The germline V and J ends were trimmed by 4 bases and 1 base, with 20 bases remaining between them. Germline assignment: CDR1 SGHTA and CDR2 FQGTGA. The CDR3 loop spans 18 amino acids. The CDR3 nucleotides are TGTGCCAGCAGCTCTGGGGATCTCTTTCCCGGGGCCAAAAACATTCAGTACTTC. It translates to CASSSGDLFPGAKNIQYF.

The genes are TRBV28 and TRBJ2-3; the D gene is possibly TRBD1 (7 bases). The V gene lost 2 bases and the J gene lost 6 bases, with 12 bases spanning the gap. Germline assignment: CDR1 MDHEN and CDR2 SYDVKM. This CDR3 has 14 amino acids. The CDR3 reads CASSLNRGGDTQYF. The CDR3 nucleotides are TGTGCCAGCAGTTTAAACAGGGGAGGCGATACGCAGTATTTT.

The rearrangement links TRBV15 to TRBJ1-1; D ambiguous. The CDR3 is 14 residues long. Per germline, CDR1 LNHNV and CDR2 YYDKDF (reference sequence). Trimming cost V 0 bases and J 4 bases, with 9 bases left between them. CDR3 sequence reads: CATSREVVGTEAFF. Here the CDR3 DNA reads TGTGCCACCAGCAGAGAGGTCGTGGGCACTGAAGCTTTCTTT.

The CDR3 spells CASSPSGVVGEQYF. CDR3 coding DNA: TGTGCCAGCAGCCCGAGCGGGGTAGTGGGCGAGCAGTACTTC. V usage is TRBV11-2 and J usage is TRBJ2-7; 7 positions agree with TRBD2. CDR1 SGHAT and CDR2 FQNNGV come from the germline V gene. This CDR3 is built from 14 residues. J lost 6 bases, V lost 5 bases, and 10 bases had no gene match.

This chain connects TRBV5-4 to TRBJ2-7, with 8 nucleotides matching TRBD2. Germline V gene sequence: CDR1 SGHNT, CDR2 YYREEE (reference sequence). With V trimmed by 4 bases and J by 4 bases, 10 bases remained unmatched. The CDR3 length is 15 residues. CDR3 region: CASSARIAGGYEQYF. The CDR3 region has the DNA TGTGCCAGCAGCGCCCGAATCGCGGGAGGTTACGAGCAGTACTTC.

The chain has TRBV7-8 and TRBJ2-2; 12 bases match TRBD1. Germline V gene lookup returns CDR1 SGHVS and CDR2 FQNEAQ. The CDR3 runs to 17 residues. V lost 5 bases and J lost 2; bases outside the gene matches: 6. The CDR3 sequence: CASSPGTGGLNTGELFF. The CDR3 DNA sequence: TGTGCCAGCAGCCCCGGGACAGGGGGCCTAAACACCGGGGAGCTGTTTTTT.

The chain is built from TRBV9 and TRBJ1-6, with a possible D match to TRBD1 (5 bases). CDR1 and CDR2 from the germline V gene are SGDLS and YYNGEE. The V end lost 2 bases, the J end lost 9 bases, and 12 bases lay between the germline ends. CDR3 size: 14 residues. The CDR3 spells CASSVGREGSPLHF. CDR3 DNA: TGTGCCAGCAGCGTTGGCAGGGAAGGTTCACCCCTCCACTTT.

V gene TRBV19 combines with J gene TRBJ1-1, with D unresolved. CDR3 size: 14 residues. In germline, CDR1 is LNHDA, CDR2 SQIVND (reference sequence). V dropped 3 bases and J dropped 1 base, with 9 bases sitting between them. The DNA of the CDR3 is TGTGCCAGTAGTATCGGGCCACGGAACACTGAAGCTTTCTTT. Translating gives CASSIGPRNTEAFF.

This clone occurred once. The CDR3 nucleotides are TGTGCCAGCAGCCCCCAGACCTACAATGAGCAGTTCTTC. It is translated as CASSPQTYNEQFF. This chain uses TRBV9 with TRBJ2-1, with D unresolved. Trimming cost V 4 bases and J 2 bases, with 7 bases left between them. The CDR3 length is 13 residues. Germline values: CDR1 SGDLS, CDR2 YYNGEE. The variable domain in full, with the rest retrieved from reference TRBV9 and TRBJ2-1, is DSGVTQTPKHLITATGQRVTLRCSPRSGDLSVYWYQQSLDQGLQFLIQYYNGEERAKGNILERFSAQQFPDLHSELNLSSLELGDSALYFCASSPQTYNEQFFGPGTRLTVL.

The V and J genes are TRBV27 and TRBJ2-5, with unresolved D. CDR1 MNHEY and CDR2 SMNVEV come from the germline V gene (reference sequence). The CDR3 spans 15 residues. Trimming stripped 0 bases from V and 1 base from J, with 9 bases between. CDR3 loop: CASSLSVTVQETQYF. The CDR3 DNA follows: TGTGCCAGCAGTTTATCGGTGACTGTCCAAGAGACCCAGTACTTC.

CDR3 protein: CASSLGLVTYEQYF. The CDR3 DNA follows: TGTGCCAGCAGCTTAGGGCTCGTCACCTACGAGCAGTACTTC. The J gene is TRBJ2-7, the V gene TRBV5-6; no definite D call. Trimming took off 2 bases at V and 2 bases at J, with 11 bases between the two ends. CDR3 length: 14 amino acids. Germline lookup yields CDR1 SGHDT and CDR2 YYEEEE.

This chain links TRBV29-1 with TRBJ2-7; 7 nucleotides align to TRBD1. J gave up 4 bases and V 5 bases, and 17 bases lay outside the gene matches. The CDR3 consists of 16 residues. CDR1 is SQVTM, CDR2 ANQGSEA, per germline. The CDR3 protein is CSVIGTEGPRAYEQYF. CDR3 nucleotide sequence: TGCAGCGTTATCGGGACAGAGGGGCCTAGAGCGTACGAGCAGTACTTC.

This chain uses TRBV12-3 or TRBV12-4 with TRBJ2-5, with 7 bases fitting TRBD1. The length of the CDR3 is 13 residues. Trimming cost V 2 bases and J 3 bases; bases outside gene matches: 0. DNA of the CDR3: TGTGCCAGCAGTTTACAGGGGGAAGAGACCCAGTACTTC. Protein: CASSLQGEETQYF.

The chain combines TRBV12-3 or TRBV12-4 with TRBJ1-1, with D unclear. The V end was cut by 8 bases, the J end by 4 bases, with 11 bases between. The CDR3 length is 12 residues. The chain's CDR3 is CASSVYLTEAFF. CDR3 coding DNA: TGTGCCAGCTCAGTTTACCTCACTGAAGCTTTCTTT.

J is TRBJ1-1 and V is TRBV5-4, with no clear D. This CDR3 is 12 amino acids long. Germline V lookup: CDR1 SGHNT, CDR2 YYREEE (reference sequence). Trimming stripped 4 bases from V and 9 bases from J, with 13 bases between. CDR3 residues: CASSLDSTQAFF. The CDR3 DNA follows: TGTGCCAGCAGCCTTGACTCTACCCAAGCTTTCTTT.

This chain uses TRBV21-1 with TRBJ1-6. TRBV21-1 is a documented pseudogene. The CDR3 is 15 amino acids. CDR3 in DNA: TGTGCCAGCAGCCGCCGAACAAAGGTAGGATCACCCCTCCACTTT. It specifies CASSRRTKVGSPLHF.

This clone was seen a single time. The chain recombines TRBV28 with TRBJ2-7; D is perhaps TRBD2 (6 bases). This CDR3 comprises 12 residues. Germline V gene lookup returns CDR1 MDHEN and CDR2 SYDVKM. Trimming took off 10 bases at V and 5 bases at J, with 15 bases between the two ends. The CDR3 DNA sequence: TGTGCCACCCGTGGGGGGTTCAACGAGCAGTACTTC. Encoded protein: CATRGGFNEQYF.

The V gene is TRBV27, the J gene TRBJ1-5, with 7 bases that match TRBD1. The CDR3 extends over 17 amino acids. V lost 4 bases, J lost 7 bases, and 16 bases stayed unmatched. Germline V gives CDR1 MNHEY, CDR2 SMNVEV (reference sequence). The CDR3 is CASSSLGTAVLDQPQHF. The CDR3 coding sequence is TGTGCCAGCAGTTCCCTAGGGACAGCGGTTTTAGACCAGCCCCAGCATTTT.

Here the CDR3 reads CATSRGTGRETQYF. In DNA form, the CDR3 reads TGTGCCACCAGCAGAGGGACAGGAAGGGAGACCCAGTACTTC. V is TRBV15 and J is TRBJ2-5, with 7 bases matching TRBD1. The CDR3 has 14 residues. The ends lost 1 base at V and 5 bases at J; junction bases unmatched: 4. Looked up from germline, CDR1 is LNHNV and CDR2 is YYDKDF (reference sequence).

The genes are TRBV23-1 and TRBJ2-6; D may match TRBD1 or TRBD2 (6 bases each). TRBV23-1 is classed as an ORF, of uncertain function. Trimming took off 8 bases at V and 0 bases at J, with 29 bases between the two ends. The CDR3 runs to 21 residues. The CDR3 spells CASRRPTPWGARDSGANVLTF. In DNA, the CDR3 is TGCGCCAGCCGTCGGCCCACACCATGGGGGGCTCGAGACTCTGGGGCCAACGTCCTGACTTTC.

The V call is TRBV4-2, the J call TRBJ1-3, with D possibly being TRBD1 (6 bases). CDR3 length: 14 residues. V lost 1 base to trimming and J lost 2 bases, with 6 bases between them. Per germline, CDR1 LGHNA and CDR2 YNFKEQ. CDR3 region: CASSQGQAGNTIYF. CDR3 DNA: TGTGCCAGCAGCCAAGGACAGGCTGGAAACACCATATATTTT.

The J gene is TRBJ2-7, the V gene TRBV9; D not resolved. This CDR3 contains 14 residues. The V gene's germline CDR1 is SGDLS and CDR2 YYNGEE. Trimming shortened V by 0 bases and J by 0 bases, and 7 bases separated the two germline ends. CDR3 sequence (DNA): TGTGCCAGCAGCGTAGGCCCGAGCTCCTACGAGCAGTACTTC. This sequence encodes CASSVGPSSYEQYF. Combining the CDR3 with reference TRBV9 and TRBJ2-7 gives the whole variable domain DSGVTQTPKHLITATGQRVTLRCSPRSGDLSVYWYQQSLDQGLQFLIQYYNGEERAKGNILERFSAQQFPDLHSELNLSSLELGDSALYFCASSVGPSSYEQYFGPGTRLTVT.

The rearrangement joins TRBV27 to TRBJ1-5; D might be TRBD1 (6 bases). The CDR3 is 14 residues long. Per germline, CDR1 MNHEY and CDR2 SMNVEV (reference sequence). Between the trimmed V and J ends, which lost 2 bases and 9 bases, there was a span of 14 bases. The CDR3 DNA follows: TGTGCCAGCAGTTTAGGGGCAACAGGGACGCCCCAGCATTTT. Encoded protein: CASSLGATGTPQHF.

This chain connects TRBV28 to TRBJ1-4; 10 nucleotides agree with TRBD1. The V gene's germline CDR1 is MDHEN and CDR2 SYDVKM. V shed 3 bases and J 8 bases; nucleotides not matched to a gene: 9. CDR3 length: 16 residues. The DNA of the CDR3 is TGTGCCAGCAGTTTTTCCTCGGGACAGGGGCCCGAAAAACTGTTTTTT. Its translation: CASSFSSGQGPEKLFF.

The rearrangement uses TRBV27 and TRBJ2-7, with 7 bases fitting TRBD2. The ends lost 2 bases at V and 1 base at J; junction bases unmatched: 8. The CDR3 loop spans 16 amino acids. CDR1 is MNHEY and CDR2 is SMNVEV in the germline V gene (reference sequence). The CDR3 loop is CASSLRGGSESYEQYF. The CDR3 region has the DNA TGTGCCAGCAGTTTAAGAGGCGGGAGTGAATCCTACGAGCAGTACTTC.

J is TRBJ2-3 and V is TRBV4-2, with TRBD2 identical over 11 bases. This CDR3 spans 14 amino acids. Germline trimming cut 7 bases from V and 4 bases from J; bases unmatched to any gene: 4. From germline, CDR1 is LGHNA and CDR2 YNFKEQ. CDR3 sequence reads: CASTVAGGADTQYF. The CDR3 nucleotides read TGTGCCAGCACCGTAGCGGGGGGGGCAGATACGCAGTATTTT.